These 29 T cell receptor beta chains were sequenced from one sample in a study of blood T cell repertoires in COVID-19. Data came from immunoSEQ multiplex PCR; TCRdb stores just in-frame clones and leaves some out. Here the sample spans around 100,000 clones, 85% being singletons. The specimen was peripheral blood. Every receptor here comes from a man aged 40-50 years with acute or convalescent COVID-19.

V is TRBV24-1 and J is TRBJ2-3; 11 nucleotides line up with TRBD1. The ends lost 3 bases at V and 4 bases at J; junction bases unmatched: 8. Germline V gene data show CDR1 as KGHDR and CDR2 as SFDVKD. The CDR3 has 17 amino acids. CDR3 nucleotide sequence: TGTGCCACCAGTGATACCGGGACAGGGGGGATCCCAGATACGCAGTATTTT. This codes for CATSDTGTGGIPDTQYF.

The chain couples TRBV6-5 to TRBJ2-3; 12 positions match TRBD2. This CDR3 contains 15 residues. V trimming: 10 bases; J trimming: 1 base; junction bases outside the gene matches: 6. Germline CDR1 MNHEY, CDR2 SVGAGI. The chain's CDR3 is CATRASGGGTDTQYF. The CDR3 coding sequence is TGTGCCACCCGGGCTAGCGGGGGGGGCACAGATACGCAGTATTTT.

This clone appeared once. The chain combines TRBV7-2 with TRBJ2-3; 12 positions agree with TRBD2. Germline V gives CDR1 SGHTA, CDR2 FQGNSA. V trimming: 4 bases; J trimming: 6 bases; junction bases outside the gene matches: 2. The CDR3 has 14 residues. The CDR3 DNA is TGTGCCAGCAGCTCAACTAGCGGGGGGGATACGCAGTATTTT. Translation gives CASSSTSGGDTQYF.

The rearrangement joins TRBV10-3 to TRBJ2-5; D uncertain. In germline, CDR1 is ENHRY, CDR2 SYGVKD. The CDR3 loop spans 11 amino acids. V was pared by 4 bases and J by 4 bases, with 4 bases between. The CDR3 is CAISASETQYF. The CDR3 bases are TGTGCCATCAGTGCTTCAGAGACCCAGTACTTC.

This chain uses TRBV24-1 with TRBJ2-3; D may be TRBD2 (5 bases). The V gene lost 5 bases and the J gene lost 0 bases, with 8 bases spanning the gap. The CDR3 is 14 amino acids. Germline CDR1 is KGHDR and CDR2 is SFDVKD. The DNA for the CDR3 is TGTGCCACCAGTGCCGGACTCAGCACAGATACGCAGTATTTT. It translates to CATSAGLSTDTQYF.

This chain joins TRBV29-1 and TRBJ1-1; 7 positions match TRBD1. CDR3 length equals 14 residues. Germline lookup yields CDR1 SQVTM and CDR2 ANQGSEA. The J segment lost 4 bases and the V segment lost 5 bases, leaving 10 bases of the junction unmatched. CDR3 DNA: TGCAGCGTTACCCCCACAGGGGTTGGCACTGAAGCTTTCTTT. This sequence encodes CSVTPTGVGTEAFF. The whole variable domain, filled in from reference TRBV29-1 and TRBJ1-1, reads SAVISQKPSRDICQRGTSLTIQCQVDSQVTMMFWYRQQPGQSLTLIATANQGSEATYESGFVIDKFPISRPNLTFSTLTVSNMSPEDSSIYLCSVTPTGVGTEAFFGQGTRLTVV.

The chain uses TRBV24-1 and TRBJ1-2; D gene unclear. This CDR3 region has 12 residues. Trimming stripped 3 bases from V and 13 bases from J, with 14 bases between. The germline CDR1 and CDR2 sequences are KGHDR and SFDVKD. Here the CDR3 reads CATSDASEVATF. The CDR3 region has the DNA TGTGCCACCAGTGATGCCTCAGAAGTGGCCACCTTC.

This chain uses TRBV18 with TRBJ2-6; 7 nucleotides match TRBD1. This CDR3 is 16 amino acids long. Germline V lookup: CDR1 KGHSH, CDR2 LQKENI. The J segment lost 4 bases and the V segment lost 1 base, leaving 4 bases of the junction unmatched. The CDR3 reads CASSPRRGLGANVLTF. CDR3 sequence (DNA): TGTGCCAGCTCACCACGAAGGGGGCTAGGGGCCAACGTCCTGACTTTC.

In its sample, this clone was seen a few times. The V gene is TRBV19, the J gene TRBJ2-7, with D tentatively TRBD1 (6 bases). CDR1 LNHDA and CDR2 SQIVND come from the germline V gene (reference sequence). This CDR3 is built from 14 residues. Trimming cost V 4 bases and J 5 bases, with 15 bases left between them. The CDR3, as DNA: TGTGCCAGTAGTAGGGCAGGGGACGGCGACGAGCAGTACTTC. Its translation is CASSRAGDGDEQYF.

This clone appeared a few times. This rearrangement joins TRBV29-1 to TRBJ1-1; D might be TRBD1 (5 bases). The CDR3 has 15 amino acids. Deletions cut 7 bases from V and 3 bases from J, with 21 bases between. From germline, CDR1 is SQVTM and CDR2 ANQGSEA. The CDR3 DNA is TGCAGCGCGAGACGATCGGGGGGGGTTGACACTGAAGCTTTCTTT. Residues: CSARRSGGVDTEAFF. The entire variable domain, with the rest obtained from reference TRBV29-1 and TRBJ1-1, is as follows: SAVISQKPSRDICQRGTSLTIQCQVDSQVTMMFWYRQQPGQSLTLIATANQGSEATYESGFVIDKFPISRPNLTFSTLTVSNMSPEDSSIYLCSARRSGGVDTEAFFGQGTRLTVV.

The chain couples TRBV7-2 to TRBJ1-2, with 11 bases identical to TRBD1. Germline-derived CDR1 and CDR2 are SGHTA and FQGNSA. Germline trimming cut 4 bases from V and 4 bases from J; bases unmatched to any gene: 2. The CDR3 has 14 amino acids. The CDR3 spells CASSSGQGAYGYTF. The CDR3 region has the DNA TGTGCCAGCAGCTCCGGACAGGGGGCCTATGGCTACACCTTC. Full variable domain (missing parts from reference TRBV7-2 and TRBJ1-2): GAGVSQSPSNKVTEKGKDVELRCDPISGHTALYWYRQSLGQGLEFLIYFQGNSAPDKSGLPSDRFSAERTGGSVSTLTIQRTQQEDSAVYLCASSSGQGAYGYTFGSGTRLTVV.

The V gene is TRBV6-5, the J gene TRBJ1-1, with D possibly matching TRBD1 (6 bases). Germline CDR1 reads MNHEY; CDR2 reads SVGAGI. V dropped 7 bases and J dropped 3 bases, with 12 bases sitting between them. The CDR3 runs 13 residues. The CDR3 protein is CASMRGQDTEAFF. Written as DNA, the CDR3 is TGTGCCAGCATGCGGGGGCAGGACACTGAAGCTTTCTTT.

J is TRBJ2-1 and V is TRBV2; D is perhaps TRBD2 (5 bases). The CDR3 is 13 amino acids. Germline CDR1 SNHLY, CDR2 FYNNEI. With 10 bases removed from V and 10 bases from J, the gap between germline ends came to 20 bases. DNA for the CDR3: TGTGCCACCACGGGGTCCCTAGGCCGAGAGCAGTTCTTC. This gives the protein CATTGSLGREQFF.

The rearrangement uses TRBV10-3 and TRBJ2-5, with a weak D call TRBD2 (6 bases). From germline, CDR1 is ENHRY and CDR2 SYGVKD. The CDR3 extends over 14 amino acids. V was clipped by 0 bases and J by 3 bases, with 8 bases between them. DNA for the CDR3: TGTGCCATCAGTGAGTCGGGGGGTAAAGAGACCCAGTACTTC. Protein: CAISESGGKETQYF.

This clone was seen a single time. The V gene is TRBV24-1, the J gene TRBJ2-2; TRBD1 might be the D (6 bases). The CDR3 contains 15 residues. V was trimmed by 5 bases and J by 6 bases, leaving 15 bases between them. Germline V lookup: CDR1 KGHDR, CDR2 SFDVKD. CDR3 DNA sequence: TGTGCCACCAGTGCCGTATTACAGGGATCCGGGGAGCTGTTTTTT. It encodes CATSAVLQGSGELFF.

The chain recombines TRBV9 with TRBJ2-1, with 7 nucleotides matching TRBD1. The CDR3 has 15 amino acids. Per the germline V gene, CDR1 is SGDLS and CDR2 is YYNGEE. The V segment lost 1 base and the J segment 1 base; nucleotides outside the gene matches: 2. CDR3 DNA: TGTGCCAGCAGCGTAACAGGGGAATCCTACAATGAGCAGTTCTTC. Amino acid sequence: CASSVTGESYNEQFF.

The V and J genes are TRBV21-1 and TRBJ1-1; the D call TRBD1 from the table was never checked on the DNA. TRBV21-1 is a pseudogene. This CDR3 region has 14 residues. CDR3 amino acids: CASSKSGTGTEAFF. The CDR3 nucleotides are TGTGCCAGCAGCAAAAGCGGGACAGGGACTGAAGCTTTCTTT.

The chain links TRBV6-5 to TRBJ2-1; the match to TRBD2 covers 9 bases. J gave up 5 bases and V 5 bases, and 7 bases lay outside the gene matches. This CDR3 has 15 amino acids. Germline V gene lookup returns CDR1 MNHEY and CDR2 SVGAGI. CDR3 loop: CASSPGLATNNEQFF. Here the CDR3 DNA reads TGTGCCAGCAGTCCCGGACTAGCGACGAACAATGAGCAGTTCTTC.

The CDR3 coding sequence is TGCGCCAGCAGCTTTGGAGGCTACGAGCAGTACTTC. It is translated as CASSFGGYEQYF. The chain uses TRBV5-1 and TRBJ2-7; D is possibly TRBD2 (5 bases). Per germline, CDR1 SGHRS and CDR2 YFSETQ. V dropped 2 bases and J dropped 3 bases, with 6 bases sitting between them. The CDR3 extends over 12 amino acids.

The gene calls are TRBV7-2 and TRBJ1-2; 10 bases are a match to TRBD1. The germline V gene encodes CDR1 SGHTA and CDR2 FQGNSA. There are 17 residues in the CDR3. V lost 6 bases and J lost 7; bases outside the gene matches: 17. CDR3 sequence (DNA): TGTGCCAGCAGTTCCCAAATCGGTTCGGGACAGGGGTTTGGCTACACCTTC. This translates into CASSSQIGSGQGFGYTF.

The rearrangement uses TRBV7-9 and TRBJ2-5; 8 bases map to TRBD2. This CDR3 contains 14 residues. Germline V gene lookup returns CDR1 SEHNR and CDR2 FQNEAQ (reference sequence). The ends lost 5 bases at V and 1 base at J; junction bases unmatched: 3. Written as DNA, the CDR3 is TGTGCCAGCAGCCCAGCGGGGGTCCAAGAGACCCAGTACTTC. This translates into CASSPAGVQETQYF.

The chain recombines TRBV7-2 with TRBJ2-7, with 8 bases aligning to TRBD2. Germline trimming cut 3 bases from V and 1 base from J; bases unmatched to any gene: 8. Germline lookup yields CDR1 SGHTA and CDR2 FQGNSA. The CDR3 consists of 16 residues. The CDR3 DNA reads as TGTGCCAGCAGCTTCGCGAGCGGGGGTGCTTCCTACGAGCAGTACTTC. This sequence encodes CASSFASGGASYEQYF.

CDR3 DNA: TGTGCCAGCAGCACAGGGGGACTAGCTTTCGTTGAGCAGTTCTTC. Translating gives CASSTGGLAFVEQFF. This sequence joins TRBV7-6 and TRBJ2-1, with D perhaps TRBD2 (9 bases). This CDR3 comprises 15 residues. Trimming removed 5 bases from V and 9 bases from J, with 20 bases in between. Germline V gives CDR1 SGHVS, CDR2 FNYEAQ.

The J gene is TRBJ2-3, the V gene TRBV5-4; D possibly corresponds to TRBD2 (7 bases). The CDR3 sequence is 17 residues long. V lost 0 bases and J lost 1, with 15 bases in between. Looked up from germline, CDR1 is SGHNT and CDR2 is YYREEE (reference sequence). CDR3 sequence (DNA): TGTGCCAGCAGCTTGGCCTATGGGGGGGGCGGCACAGATACGCAGTATTTT. Protein product: CASSLAYGGGGTDTQYF.

This clone has only one observation. V is TRBV7-9 and J is TRBJ2-3; a weak D match, TRBD1 (7 bases). Germline V lookup: CDR1 SEHNR, CDR2 FQNEAQ (reference sequence). The CDR3 has 16 residues. V shed 6 bases and J shed 4 bases, with 20 bases lying between them. The CDR3 sequence is CASSDRGRGVADTQYF. The DNA of the CDR3 is TGTGCCAGCAGTGACCGTGGCAGGGGGGTCGCAGATACGCAGTATTTT.

CDR3 nucleotides: TGTGCCAGCAGCCCGGGGAGCCCAAACACAGATACGCAGTATTTT. Its protein is CASSPGSPNTDTQYF. The rearrangement uses TRBV11-2 and TRBJ2-3; possibly TRBD2 for D (5 bases). The CDR3 covers 15 residues. CDR1 SGHAT and CDR2 FQNNGV come from the germline V gene. Trimming pared 5 bases from V and 2 bases from J, leaving 14 bases between.

V gene TRBV7-9 combines with J gene TRBJ1-2; 11 nucleotides match TRBD1. The junction had 10 bases not matched to a gene; V was cut back by 2 bases and J by 5 bases. Germline CDR1 is SEHNR and CDR2 is FQNEAQ (reference sequence). This CDR3 has 17 residues. The CDR3 DNA sequence: TGTGCCAGCAGCTTATCGTTCCCCGGACAGGGGGCGTATGGCTACACCTTC. It is translated as CASSLSFPGQGAYGYTF.

This clone was observed a single time. The gene calls are TRBV7-9 and TRBJ2-1; 12 positions agree with TRBD2. Unmatched junction bases numbered 2, after V lost 3 bases and J lost 2 bases. This CDR3 spans 16 amino acids. Germline V gene lookup returns CDR1 SEHNR and CDR2 FQNEAQ (reference sequence). This chain's CDR3 is CASSFRLAGAYNEQFF. DNA for the CDR3: TGTGCCAGCAGCTTTCGACTAGCGGGGGCCTACAATGAGCAGTTCTTC. Using reference TRBV7-9 and TRBJ2-1 for the parts outside the CDR3, the full variable domain is DTGVSQNPRHKITKRGQNVTFRCDPISEHNRLYWYRQTLGQGPEFLTYFQNEAQLEKSRLLSDRFSAERPKGSFSTLEIQRTEQGDSAMYLCASSFRLAGAYNEQFFGPGTRLTVL.

The CDR3 loop is CAWSVGGGGWYF. CDR3 in DNA: TGTGCCTGGAGTGTAGGAGGGGGCGGTTGGTACTTC. The genes are TRBV30 and TRBJ2-4, with a possible D match to TRBD1 (7 bases). The CDR3 totals 12 residues. V lost 0 bases and J 15 bases, leaving 15 bases between the germline ends. Germline V gene data show CDR1 as GTSNPN and CDR2 as SVGIG (reference sequence). The variable domain in full, with the rest retrieved from reference TRBV30 and TRBJ2-4, is SQTIHQWPATLVQPVGSPLSLECTVEGTSNPNLYWYRQAAGRGLQLLFYSVGIGQISSEVPQNLSASRPQDRQFILSSKKLLLSDSGFYLCAWSVGGGGWYFGAGTRLSVL.